This T cell receptor beta chain was captured in a study of identical twins. All donors were healthy Caucasians. About this clonotype: What it binds is unknown.

Study-wide results and caveats: In cord blood, abundant beta clonotypes had fewer insertions; memory showed no trend. There is a chance that invariant MAIT and iNKT cells partially muddied zero-insertion analyses.

Addition of a universal primer site occurred through template switching, and cDNA carried unique molecular identifiers. TCRdb re-derived calls from the 5' RACE reads in MiXCR, one entry per CDR3 protein. The table has about 660,000 distinct CDR3 sequences, 8.6% seen once. This sample also appeared in a second study, on yellow fever vaccine responses in identical twins.

This TCR was sampled from a woman between 18 and 29 years old in good health. Sequenced: PBMCs.

The CDR3 DNA follows: TGTGCCAGCAGTGAGCAGGACACCGGGGAGCTGTTTTTT. Protein product: CASSEQDTGELFF. V and J are TRBV2 and TRBJ2-2; D is undetermined. CDR1 is SNHLY, CDR2 FYNNEI, per germline. CDR3 length equals 13 residues. The germline V and J ends were trimmed by 3 bases and 3 bases, with 5 bases remaining between them.